The 12 T cell receptor beta chains below all came from one sample that was sequenced in a study of T cells in localized non-small cell lung cancer. This table comes from immunoSEQ multiplex PCR, and its TCRdb copy is limited to in-frame clones, with some not included. This sample yields 1,500 to 2,000 clones, of which around 28% are seen a single time; roughly 12% belongs to the top ten. This specimen consisted of lung tumor tissue, obtained before any cancer treatment. The receptors originated from a woman aged 40-69 years with stage II lung adenocarcinoma.

The chain combines TRBV11-3 with TRBJ1-2; 9 nucleotides line up with TRBD1. The CDR3 is 16 residues long. The V gene end was trimmed by 7 bases and the J gene end by 8 bases; junction bases not matched to a gene: 17. Germline loops: CDR1 SGHNT, CDR2 YENEEA. CDR3 sequence (DNA): TGTGCCAGCATCAGGGCCGGGACAGGGAACTATGCCGGCTACACCTTC. Encoded protein: CASIRAGTGNYAGYTF.

This clone has just a few counts. V gene TRBV11-3 combines with J gene TRBJ1-2; D is perhaps TRBD1 (5 bases). The length of the CDR3 is 16 residues. V lost 5 bases to trimming and J lost 1 base, with 17 bases between them. Germline V gene data show CDR1 as SGHNT and CDR2 as YENEEA. The DNA for the CDR3 is TGTGCCAGCAGCCTAGGGGAGGCAGGCCTTAACTATGGCTACACCTTC. Amino acids: CASSLGEAGLNYGYTF.

The chain carries TRBV28 and TRBJ1-1; possibly TRBD1 for D (5 bases). The CDR3 is 14 residues long. Germline V gene lookup returns CDR1 MDHEN and CDR2 SYDVKM. V lost 3 bases, J lost 4 bases, and 12 bases lay in between. DNA for the CDR3: TGTGCCAGCAGTTTTTCGGCGGGGGGCACTGAAGCTTTCTTT. Its translation is CASSFSAGGTEAFF.

This clone was seen only once. The V call is TRBV19, the J call TRBJ2-2; 11 bases match TRBD2. The CDR3 is made up of 16 amino acids. J lost 1 base, V lost 7 bases, and 5 bases had no gene match. Germline V CDR1 and CDR2: LNHDA, SQIVND (reference sequence). CDR3 in amino acids: CASTRLAGRNTGELFF. CDR3 DNA: TGTGCCAGTACCCGACTAGCGGGGAGGAACACCGGGGAGCTGTTTTTT.

The table lists this clone with a few counts. The chain is built from TRBV6-7 and TRBJ1-4, with D unresolved. TRBV6-7 is treated as an ORF (open reading frame) with a function not yet certain. Trimming pared 7 bases from V and 4 bases from J, leaving 4 bases between. CDR3 length equals 11 residues. The CDR3 region is CASKLNEKLFF. CDR3 sequence (DNA): TGTGCCAGCAAGCTTAATGAAAAACTGTTTTTT.

The CDR3 DNA follows: TGTGCCAGCAGCTTAGGCGCGGGCGCGGGCCGCACAGATACGCAGTATTTT. This encodes CASSLGAGAGRTDTQYF. The V call is TRBV11-3, the J call TRBJ2-3; possibly TRBD2 for D (5 bases). The CDR3 is made up of 17 amino acids. Trimming removed 1 base from V and 1 base from J, with 15 bases in between. CDR1 SGHNT and CDR2 YENEEA come from the germline V gene.

This sequence joins TRBV23-1 and TRBJ1-1; possible D gene TRBD1, 5 bases. TRBV23-1 is reported as an ORF; its role is uncertain. V was clipped by 6 bases and J by 5 bases, with 13 bases between them. This CDR3 comprises 13 residues. The CDR3 here is CASSFAGSTEAFF. The CDR3 DNA is TGCGCCAGCAGCTTTGCAGGGTCGACTGAAGCTTTCTTT.

This clone has only a few counts. This chain uses TRBV11-3 with TRBJ1-5, with D uncertain. V shed 5 bases and J shed 0 bases, with 14 bases lying between them. Per germline, CDR1 SGHNT and CDR2 YENEEA. This CDR3 spans 16 amino acids. CDR3: CASSPKVQSSNQPQHF. The CDR3 bases are TGTGCCAGCAGCCCGAAGGTCCAGTCTAGCAATCAGCCCCAGCATTTT. Supplemented by reference TRBV11-3 and TRBJ1-5, the full variable domain reads EAGVVQSPRYKIIEKKQPVAFWCNPISGHNTLYWYLQNLGQGPELLIRYENEEAVDDSQLPKDRFSAERLKGVDSTLKIQPAELGDSAVYLCASSPKVQSSNQPQHFGDGTRLSIL.

The chain combines TRBV5-1 with TRBJ2-7, with 8 bases matching TRBD1. The ends lost 3 bases at V and 3 bases at J; junction bases unmatched: 11. This CDR3 spans 16 amino acids. Germline V gives CDR1 SGHRS, CDR2 YFSETQ. The CDR3 DNA is TGCGCCAGCAGCTCAAAGGACAGGGATAGGCTCTACGAGCAGTACTTC. This codes for CASSSKDRDRLYEQYF.

The genes are TRBV28 and TRBJ1-2; a weak D match, TRBD1 (5 bases). Looked up from germline, CDR1 is MDHEN and CDR2 is SYDVKM. This CDR3 spans 14 amino acids. V was shortened by 8 bases and J by 0 bases, with 13 bases between the two germline ends. This chain's CDR3 is CASGGLGANYGYTF. The DNA of the CDR3 is TGTGCCAGCGGGGGACTAGGGGCTAACTATGGCTACACCTTC.

This clone was detected only a few times. This chain connects TRBV11-3 to TRBJ1-6; D is unclear. This CDR3 has 14 amino acids. Trimming cost V 0 bases and J 7 bases, with 7 bases left between them. Germline CDR1 is SGHNT and CDR2 is YENEEA. CDR3 sequence (DNA): TGTGCCAGCAGCTTAGAACTGGGGAATTCACCCCTCCACTTT. Its translation is CASSLELGNSPLHF. Combining the CDR3 with reference TRBV11-3 and TRBJ1-6 gives the whole variable domain EAGVVQSPRYKIIEKKQPVAFWCNPISGHNTLYWYLQNLGQGPELLIRYENEEAVDDSQLPKDRFSAERLKGVDSTLKIQPAELGDSAVYLCASSLELGNSPLHFGNGTRLTVT.

There are many counts of this clone. This sequence joins TRBV7-8 and TRBJ2-7; no definite D call. Germline-derived CDR1 and CDR2 are SGHVS and FQNEAQ. The CDR3 has 13 residues. Trimming took off 7 bases at V and 2 bases at J, with 12 bases between the two ends. CDR3 sequence: CASTSSGPYEQYF. The CDR3 DNA follows: TGTGCCAGCACCTCCTCGGGCCCCTACGAGCAGTACTTC.